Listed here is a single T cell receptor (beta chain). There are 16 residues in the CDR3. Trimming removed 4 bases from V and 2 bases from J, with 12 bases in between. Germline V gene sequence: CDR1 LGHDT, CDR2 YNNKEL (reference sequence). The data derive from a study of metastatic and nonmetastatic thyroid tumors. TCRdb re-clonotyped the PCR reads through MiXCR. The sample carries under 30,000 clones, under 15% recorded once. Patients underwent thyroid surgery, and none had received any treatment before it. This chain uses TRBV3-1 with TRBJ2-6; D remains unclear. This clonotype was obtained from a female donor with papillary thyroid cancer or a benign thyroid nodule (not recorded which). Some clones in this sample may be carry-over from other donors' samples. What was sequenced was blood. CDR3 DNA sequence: TGTGCCAGCAGCCCCGTCGACCGGGCTGGGGCCAACGTCCTGACTTTC. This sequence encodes CASSPVDRAGANVLTF. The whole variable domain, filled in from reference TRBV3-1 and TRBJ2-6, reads DTAVSQTPKYLVTQMGNDKSIKCEQNLGHDTMYWYKQDSKKFLKIMFSYNNKELIINETVPNRFSPKSPDKAHLNLHINSLELGDSAVYFCASSPVDRAGANVLTFGAGSRLTVL.